This T cell receptor (beta chain) is drawn from a study of CD8 T cells in Susac syndrome. The authors carried out high-throughput sequencing of TCR beta. They applied it to CD8+ and CD4+ T cells obtained from blood. TEMRA cells were FACS-enriched, while CD8+ and CD4+ T cells were negatively isolated. Random hexamers primed reverse transcription of about 0.45 to 1 ug RNA. Across 54 Vbeta and 13 Jbeta, TCR beta CDR3 was amplified with immunoSEQ multiplex PCR. TCRdb itself ran the immunoSEQ multiplex PCR reads through MiXCR, one entry per CDR3 protein. The table includes some 110,000 distinct CDR3 sequences, approximately 96% detected once. The CDR3 length is 12 residues. Germline lookup yields CDR1 DFQATT and CDR2 SNEGSKA (reference sequence). The trim removed 7 bases at V and 4 bases at J, leaving 4 bases unmatched.

The specimen sequenced was CD4+ T cells from PBMCs. This chain connects TRBV20-1 to TRBJ2-5; 9 bases agree with TRBD1. The sequence was obtained from a human donor in good health. CDR3 DNA: TGCAGTGTCAAGACAGGGGGAGAGACCCAGTACTTC. It codes for CSVKTGGETQYF.